This TCR beta chain was profiled in a study of OX40 agonist ivuxolimab in advanced cancers. Sequencing was performed with immunoSEQ multiplex PCR; in TCRdb, only in-frame clones are kept and a portion is missing. This table has about 41,000 clones, 78% appearing once. The V gene lost 4 bases and the J gene lost 3 bases, with 12 bases spanning the gap. CDR3 length equals 14 residues. The genes are TRBV23-1 and TRBJ1-2; D remains ambiguous. TRBV23-1 is identified as an open reading frame with a role that is uncertain. The source material was CD4+ or CD8+ T cells sorted from blood, sampled in a trial of the OX40 agonist ivuxolimab. This TCR came from an adult with an advanced solid tumor such as melanoma, head and neck, liver or kidney cancer. For the CDR3, the DNA is TGCGCCAGCAGTCGGAGGAGTTCGGACTATGGCTACACCTTC. This sequence encodes CASSRRSSDYGYTF.